This T cell receptor (beta chain) was sequenced in a study of blood T cell repertoires in COVID-19. For the study at large: PBMCs, B-cell-depleted T cells, or T cells provided the cDNA or gDNA that made up the material.

The V gene end was trimmed by 6 bases and the J gene end by 4 bases; junction bases not matched to a gene: 11. Germline lookup yields CDR1 LNHDA and CDR2 SQIVND (reference sequence). This CDR3 spans 15 amino acids. The table came from immunoSEQ multiplex PCR; TCRdb's copy has only in-frame clones and leaves some out. The sample has around 200,000 clones, approximately 78% seen once. The J gene is TRBJ1-2, the V gene TRBV19, with 7 nucleotides matching TRBD1. Input material: peripheral blood. The sequence derives from a woman of 80 years or more with active or convalescent COVID-19. The CDR3, as DNA: TGTGCCAGTAGAGCGACAGGGATAGGCCCCTATGGCTACACCTTC. Translation: CASRATGIGPYGYTF.